The 32 T cell receptor beta chains in this list originate from one sample, sequenced in a study of cytomegalovirus exposure and HLA in healthy donors. PCR primers comprised 60 Vbeta and 13 Jbeta primers. Libraries were prepared by immunoSEQ multiplex PCR; TCRdb keeps only in-frame clonotypes and omits some of them. The sample lists more than 150,000 clones, roughly 82% seen once, with 5% to 7.5% in the top ten. The sequencing sample was made of PBMCs. These receptors all come from a woman aged 45-59 years in good health and CMV-seropositive.

The V call is TRBV7-9, the J call TRBJ2-1; D gene ambiguous. The CDR3 spans 11 residues. Germline assignment: CDR1 SEHNR and CDR2 FQNEAQ (reference sequence). V was clipped by 6 bases and J by 15 bases, with 15 bases between them. CDR3 bases: TGTGCCAGCAGAAACATGCTTAAGTGGTTCTTC. This gives the protein CASRNMLKWFF. Full variable domain (outside the CDR3, taken from reference TRBV7-9 and TRBJ2-1): DTGVSQNPRHKITKRGQNVTFRCDPISEHNRLYWYRQTLGQGPEFLTYFQNEAQLEKSRLLSDRFSAERPKGSFSTLEIQRTEQGDSAMYLCASRNMLKWFFGPGTRLTVL.

The chain couples TRBV9 to TRBJ1-2; 9 nucleotides align to TRBD1. After removal of 6 bases from V and 6 bases from J, the junction contained 6 bases not matched to a gene. Germline V gene sequence: CDR1 SGDLS, CDR2 YYNGEE. The CDR3 spans 13 residues. In DNA form, the CDR3 reads TGTGCCAGCAATCCCGGACAGGGGAATGGCTACACCTTC. It encodes CASNPGQGNGYTF.

This clone showed up just once. The chain is built from TRBV19 and TRBJ2-2, with a possible D match to TRBD1 (7 bases). V lost 3 bases, J lost 5 bases, and 13 bases lay in between. Germline V gives CDR1 LNHDA, CDR2 SQIVND (reference sequence). The CDR3 totals 15 residues. The CDR3 reads CASSMRQGGTGELFF. The DNA for the CDR3 is TGTGCCAGTAGTATGAGGCAGGGGGGTACCGGGGAGCTGTTTTTT.

This chain joins TRBV4-2 and TRBJ2-1, with D perhaps TRBD2 (6 bases). The CDR3 is made up of 14 amino acids. Germline CDR1 reads LGHNA; CDR2 reads YNFKEQ. The ends were cut back, 5 bases at V and 8 bases at J, with 16 bases in the middle. The CDR3 nucleotides read TGTGCCAGCAGCAACAACGGCGGGGCCGATGAGCAGTTCTTC. Amino acid sequence: CASSNNGGADEQFF.

Concerning this clone: The sample holds other DNA sequences that translate to the same CDR3. This chain joins TRBV6-5 and TRBJ1-3, with TRBD1 as a possible D gene (5 bases). Germline loops: CDR1 MNHEY, CDR2 SVGAGI. Trimming cost V 4 bases and J 6 bases, with 10 bases left between them. This CDR3 has 13 residues. The chain's CDR3 is CASSSPGSNTIYF. The CDR3 DNA reads as TGTGCCAGCAGTTCTCCAGGGTCAAACACCATATATTTT.

CDR3 protein: CAWSAAGGQPQHF. CDR3 DNA: TGTGCCTGGAGTGCGGCAGGGGGACAGCCCCAGCATTTT. The chain has TRBV30 and TRBJ1-5, with TRBD1 matching 7 bases. V lost 1 base to trimming and J lost 7 bases; unmatched junction nucleotides: 4. CDR3 length: 13 amino acids. Per germline, CDR1 GTSNPN and CDR2 SVGIG (reference sequence).

This sequence joins TRBV10-3 and TRBJ1-5, with D hard to call. This CDR3 comprises 15 residues. Trimming cost V 6 bases and J 2 bases, with 14 bases left between them. The germline V gene has CDR1 ENHRY and CDR2 SYGVKD. CDR3 amino acids: CAISAALEGNQPQHF. The CDR3 DNA is TGTGCCATCAGCGCGGCCCTGGAGGGCAATCAGCCCCAGCATTTT.

This chain joins TRBV6-5 and TRBJ1-5; TRBD1 aligns across 8 bases. CDR3 length: 14 residues. V was clipped by 7 bases and J by 4 bases; unmatched bases: 6. CDR1 and CDR2 from the germline V gene are MNHEY and SVGAGI. Written as DNA, the CDR3 is TGTGCCAGCAATTTTACAGGGGGGAATCAGCCCCAGCATTTT. Protein sequence: CASNFTGGNQPQHF.

The chain combines TRBV18 with TRBJ2-1; possibly TRBD1 for D (6 bases). The CDR3 extends over 14 amino acids. Germline V gene data show CDR1 as KGHSH and CDR2 as LQKENI. The V and J ends lost 3 bases and 5 bases respectively, with 11 bases between them. Here the CDR3 reads CASSPWTANNEQFF. The CDR3 DNA reads TGTGCCAGCTCACCCTGGACAGCTAACAATGAGCAGTTCTTC.

V gene TRBV2 combines with J gene TRBJ2-7, with 7 bases lining up with TRBD1. Germline lookup yields CDR1 SNHLY and CDR2 FYNNEI. There are 15 residues in the CDR3. The V and J ends lost 4 bases and 3 bases, in that order; junction bases with no gene match: 9. CDR3 region: CASSGDRAKNYEQYF. CDR3 in DNA: TGTGCCAGCAGTGGCGACAGGGCCAAGAACTACGAGCAGTACTTC.

This clone has more than one count but fewer than ten. The rearrangement joins TRBV5-4 to TRBJ2-1; weak D call: TRBD1 (5 bases). The CDR3 covers 16 residues. Looked up from germline, CDR1 is SGHNT and CDR2 is YYREEE (reference sequence). V lost 3 bases and J 1 base, leaving 14 bases between the germline ends. CDR3 bases: TGTGCCAGCAGCTCCCGGACAAAAGGGTCCTACAATGAGCAGTTCTTC. As protein: CASSSRTKGSYNEQFF.

The chain couples TRBV5-1 to TRBJ2-7, with 12 bases matching TRBD2. Per the germline V gene, CDR1 is SGHRS and CDR2 is YFSETQ. CDR3 length: 15 residues. Trimming took 4 bases from V and 7 from J; bases not matched to a gene: 9. CDR3 DNA sequence: TGCGCCAGCAGCCCGCAACTAGCGGGGGGCCGAGAGCAGTACTTC. It specifies CASSPQLAGGREQYF.

The rearrangement joins TRBV27 to TRBJ2-7; 8 bases align to TRBD1. Germline loops: CDR1 MNHEY, CDR2 SMNVEV (reference sequence). This CDR3 is built from 15 residues. Losses at the gene ends were 4 bases for V and 2 bases for J; bases not matched to a gene: 7. The CDR3 is CASSSGTGKTYEQYF. The CDR3, as DNA: TGTGCCAGCAGTTCAGGGACAGGAAAAACCTACGAGCAGTACTTC.

V is TRBV6-6 and J is TRBJ2-2; no clear D. The germline CDR1 and CDR2 sequences are MNHNY and SVGAGI (reference sequence). The CDR3 is 13 residues long. V shed 6 bases and J shed 8 bases, with 13 bases lying between them. CDR3 sequence reads: CASRPQSQGELFF. The CDR3 DNA reads as TGTGCCAGCAGGCCCCAAAGTCAGGGGGAGCTGTTTTTT.

The chain joins TRBV7-8 to TRBJ2-3; 9 nucleotides align to TRBD2. This CDR3 contains 17 residues. V gave up 1 base and J gave up 6 bases; unmatched junction bases: 11. Germline-derived CDR1 and CDR2 are SGHVS and FQNEAQ. CDR3 sequence: CASSLVALAGRGDTQYF. The CDR3 DNA reads TGTGCCAGCAGCTTAGTCGCCCTAGCGGGGCGAGGGGATACGCAGTATTTT.

This sequence joins TRBV6-5 and TRBJ2-7, with 9 bases aligning to TRBD2. The CDR3 covers 12 residues. Germline trimming cut 2 bases from V and 12 bases from J; bases unmatched to any gene: 5. Germline V gene data show CDR1 as MNHEY and CDR2 as SVGAGI. The CDR3 is CASSYQGTSWYF. CDR3 DNA sequence: TGTGCCAGCAGTTACCAAGGGACTAGCTGGTACTTC.

The genes are TRBV6-1 and TRBJ1-1, with D uncertain. The CDR3 is 14 residues long. Germline V gene lookup returns CDR1 MNHNS and CDR2 SASEGT. V was pared by 3 bases and J by 6 bases, with 14 bases between. The CDR3 DNA is TGTGCCAGCAGTGAGATAACGGGGAGGGCTGAAGCTTTCTTT. Amino acids: CASSEITGRAEAFF.

This clone was seen only once. The chain joins TRBV7-3 to TRBJ2-1; TRBD2 matches at 9 bases. The germline gives CDR1 SGHTA, CDR2 FQGTGA. V lost 5 bases, J lost 7 bases, and 15 bases stayed unmatched. The CDR3 extends over 17 amino acids. CDR3 bases: TGTGCCAGCAGCCAGAGGGGCGGGGGGGCTGGGAATAATGAGCAGTTCTTC. It specifies CASSQRGGGAGNNEQFF.

V gene TRBV27 combines with J gene TRBJ1-1; 9 nucleotides line up with TRBD1. The germline gives CDR1 MNHEY, CDR2 SMNVEV (reference sequence). J was trimmed by 5 bases and V by 6 bases; bases with no gene match: 10. CDR3 size: 15 residues. Here the CDR3 DNA reads TGTGCCAGCAGATCCACAGGGGGCGCAAATACTGAAGCTTTCTTT. Amino acid sequence: CASRSTGGANTEAFF.

V gene TRBV14 combines with J gene TRBJ2-3; D is unresolved. V dropped 0 bases and J dropped 2 bases, with 9 bases sitting between them. Germline CDR1 and CDR2: SGHDN and FVKESK. The CDR3 is 15 amino acids. The CDR3 region has the DNA TGTGCCAGCAGCCAAGACCTGTATTTCACAGATACGCAGTATTTT. Translated: CASSQDLYFTDTQYF.

This clone was found once. The rearrangement links TRBV7-2 to TRBJ2-7, with 7 bases matching TRBD1. This CDR3 contains 15 residues. From germline, CDR1 is SGHTA and CDR2 FQGNSA. J gave up 3 bases and V 0 bases, and 5 bases lay outside the gene matches. CDR3 sequence reads: CASSLAGGGNYEQYF. In DNA form, the CDR3 reads TGTGCCAGCAGCTTAGCAGGGGGCGGCAACTACGAGCAGTACTTC.

The chain employs TRBV15 and TRBJ1-4; TRBD1 might be the D (5 bases). The CDR3 has 17 residues. Trimming stripped 2 bases from V and 8 bases from J, with 21 bases between. Germline CDR1 reads LNHNV; CDR2 reads YYDKDF (reference sequence). CDR3 sequence: CATSRRQGTLPQEKLFF. The CDR3 DNA reads as TGTGCCACCAGCAGAAGGCAGGGTACTCTCCCTCAAGAAAAACTGTTTTTT.

The chain combines TRBV29-1 with TRBJ2-6, with TRBD1 matching over 9 bases. In germline, CDR1 is SQVTM, CDR2 ANQGSEA. The CDR3 is made up of 15 amino acids. Losses at the gene ends were 6 bases for V and 3 bases for J; bases not matched to a gene: 6. The chain's CDR3 is CSVRQGGLGANVLTF. Here the CDR3 DNA reads TGCAGCGTGAGACAGGGGGGTCTTGGGGCCAACGTCCTGACTTTC.

The V and J genes are TRBV5-1 and TRBJ2-1; 10 bases match TRBD2. Unmatched junction bases numbered 10, after V lost 3 bases and J lost 1 base. Germline CDR1 and CDR2: SGHRS and YFSETQ. This CDR3 region has 18 residues. In DNA form, the CDR3 reads TGCGCCAGCAGCTCTCGAGGACTAGCGGCGCTATCCTACAATGAGCAGTTCTTC. Translated, it gives CASSSRGLAALSYNEQFF. Looking up the rest from reference TRBV5-1 and TRBJ2-1 gives the full variable domain: KAGVTQTPRYLIKTRGQQVTLSCSPISGHRSVSWYQQTPGQGLQFLFEYFSETQRNKGNFPGRFSGRQFSNSRSEMNVSTLELGDSALYLCASSSRGLAALSYNEQFFGPGTRLTVL.

The chain combines TRBV7-9 with TRBJ1-1; perhaps TRBD1 as D (5 bases). Trimming took off 4 bases at V and 3 bases at J, with 12 bases between the two ends. There are 14 residues in the CDR3. From germline, CDR1 is SEHNR and CDR2 FQNEAQ (reference sequence). The CDR3 sequence: CASSSEARDTEAFF. DNA of the CDR3: TGTGCCAGCAGCTCAGAAGCCAGGGACACTGAAGCTTTCTTT.

This clone came up once. This chain uses TRBV9 with TRBJ1-1; TRBD1 might be the D (5 bases). The CDR3 is made up of 17 amino acids. Trimming cost V 4 bases and J 0 bases, with 19 bases left between them. Germline CDR1 and CDR2: SGDLS and YYNGEE. This chain's CDR3 is CASSPGTMGGMNTEAFF. CDR3 DNA: TGTGCCAGCAGCCCGGGGACGATGGGAGGGATGAACACTGAAGCTTTCTTT.

The CDR3 sequence: CASSGTGLWNEQFF. CDR3 DNA sequence: TGTGCCAGTAGTGGGACAGGGTTGTGGAATGAGCAGTTCTTC. The V and J genes are TRBV19 and TRBJ2-1; 9 bases are shared with TRBD1. CDR1 and CDR2 from the germline V gene are LNHDA and SQIVND (reference sequence). CDR3 length: 14 amino acids. V shed 5 bases, J shed 7 bases, and the junction held 6 bases outside the gene matches.

With respect to this clone: Mismatch with germline at one junction end may stem from a read error. This chain's CDR3 is CASSYLQGPAGNF. The CDR3 nucleotides are TGTGCCAGCAGCTACCTACAGGGGCCGGCGGGTAACTTC. The rearrangement links TRBV5-8 to TRBJ2-7, with TRBD1 identical over 7 bases. This CDR3 is built from 13 residues. CDR1 and CDR2 (germline): SGHTS, YDEGEE.

The chain recombines TRBV2 with TRBJ1-2; D is ambiguous. CDR3 length: 14 residues. V lost 2 bases and J lost 4, with 11 bases in between. Germline CDR1 and CDR2: SNHLY and FYNNEI. CDR3 region: CASSERSQTYGYTF. The DNA for the CDR3 is TGTGCCAGCAGTGAACGGTCCCAAACCTATGGCTACACCTTC.

The CDR3 is CASKTGEGYTF. CDR3 coding DNA: TGTGCCAGCAAGACAGGGGAAGGCTACACCTTC. The chain is built from TRBV7-9 and TRBJ1-2; 8 bases align to TRBD1. Germline CDR1 is SEHNR and CDR2 is FQNEAQ (reference sequence). CDR3 size: 11 residues. V trimming: 7 bases; J trimming: 8 bases; junction bases outside the gene matches: 3.

The rearrangement joins TRBV7-9 to TRBJ2-7; TRBD2 aligns across 9 bases. V lost 5 bases to trimming and J lost 3 bases; unmatched junction nucleotides: 5. CDR3 size: 14 residues. Germline V gene lookup returns CDR1 SEHNR and CDR2 FQNEAQ (reference sequence). CDR3 coding DNA: TGTGCCAGCAGCCGGGGAGCGGGGGGCTACGAGCAGTACTTC. This translates into CASSRGAGGYEQYF. Supplemented by reference TRBV7-9 and TRBJ2-7, the full variable domain reads DTGVSQNPRHKITKRGQNVTFRCDPISEHNRLYWYRQTLGQGPEFLTYFQNEAQLEKSRLLSDRFSAERPKGSFSTLEIQRTEQGDSAMYLCASSRGAGGYEQYFGPGTRLTVT.

The chain carries TRBV30 and TRBJ2-2; 9 bases match TRBD2. V dropped 6 bases and J dropped 1; count of bases not matched to a gene: 6. CDR1 GTSNPN and CDR2 SVGIG come from the germline V gene (reference sequence). The CDR3 totals 15 residues. CDR3 region: CACPRRGGNTGELFF. The CDR3 DNA is TGTGCCTGTCCACGGCGGGGGGGGAACACCGGGGAGCTGTTTTTT.